Each of the 12 T cell receptor beta chains below was sequenced from the same sample in a study of blood T cell repertoires in COVID-19. The method was immunoSEQ multiplex PCR; TCRdb's version includes in-frame clones alone and lacks a portion of them. Of approximately 270,000 clones listed, nearly 90% were seen once; the top ten hold around 3%. Sequencing input: peripheral blood. These receptors were taken from a man younger than 35 with active or convalescent COVID-19.

The chain recombines TRBV28 with TRBJ1-5; 9 positions match TRBD1. The CDR3 covers 17 residues. V was clipped by 6 bases and J by 5 bases; unmatched bases: 14. The V gene's germline CDR1 is MDHEN and CDR2 SYDVKM. The CDR3 spells CASSGWVLTGGDQPQHF. For the CDR3, the DNA is TGTGCCAGCAGCGGCTGGGTGCTGACAGGGGGGGATCAGCCCCAGCATTTT.

As to this clone: Other nucleotide sequences in the sample specify the same CDR3. The chain joins TRBV7-2 to TRBJ1-1; D ambiguous. Per germline, CDR1 SGHTA and CDR2 FQGNSA. V lost 3 bases, J lost 1 base, and 9 bases lay in between. The CDR3 has 14 amino acids. The CDR3 spells CASSFTLSNTEAFF. CDR3 DNA sequence: TGTGCCAGCAGCTTTACTTTATCGAACACTGAAGCTTTCTTT.

This clone was seen only once. J is TRBJ1-5 and V is TRBV10-3; 7 bases match TRBD1. Germline V lookup: CDR1 ENHRY, CDR2 SYGVKD. The CDR3 length is 14 residues. V lost 6 bases and J lost 1; bases outside the gene matches: 3. The CDR3 loop reads CAIRDRMSNQPQHF. The CDR3 DNA sequence: TGTGCCATCAGGGACAGGATGAGCAATCAGCCCCAGCATTTT.

The genes are TRBV9 and TRBJ2-2, with 7 bases matching TRBD2. Germline values: CDR1 SGDLS, CDR2 YYNGEE. The trim removed 4 bases at V and 4 bases at J, leaving 10 bases unmatched. The length of the CDR3 is 16 residues. This chain's CDR3 is CASSPWTRIGTGELFF. CDR3 in DNA: TGTGCCAGCAGCCCCTGGACTAGAATCGGCACCGGGGAGCTGTTTTTT.

The rearrangement links TRBV7-3 to TRBJ1-1, with 7 bases identical to TRBD1. CDR1 is SGHTA, CDR2 FQGTGA, per germline. The CDR3 spans 17 residues. J gave up 4 bases and V 5 bases, and 16 bases lay outside the gene matches. The DNA for the CDR3 is TGTGCCAGCAGCGACCGGGACAGTACCATTCGGGGCACTGAAGCTTTCTTT. Translated, it gives CASSDRDSTIRGTEAFF.

The chain employs TRBV30 and TRBJ1-1; D might be TRBD1 (6 bases). The V gene lost 2 bases and the J gene lost 0 bases, with 10 bases spanning the gap. The CDR3 contains 14 residues. Germline V gene sequence: CDR1 GTSNPN, CDR2 SVGIG (reference sequence). This chain's CDR3 is CAWSPDRLNTEAFF. Here the CDR3 DNA reads TGTGCCTGGAGTCCGGACAGATTGAACACTGAAGCTTTCTTT.

The V and J genes are TRBV5-8 and TRBJ1-2; no definite D call. Germline V gene lookup returns CDR1 SGHTS and CDR2 YDEGEE. This CDR3 is 14 amino acids long. Trimming shortened V by 0 bases and J by 8 bases, and 14 bases separated the two germline ends. The CDR3 spells CASSLDPRWAGYTF. CDR3 nucleotide sequence: TGTGCCAGCAGCTTGGACCCCCGGTGGGCCGGCTACACCTTC.

The chain joins TRBV21-1 to TRBJ2-7; TRBD1, as called in the table, went unchecked against the DNA. TRBV21-1 is a documented pseudogene. The CDR3 is made up of 15 amino acids. The CDR3 DNA reads TGTGCCAGCAGCAAAGGCGGACAGGGGGCGCGGGAGCAGTACTTC. Translating it yields CASSKGGQGAREQYF.

The V gene is TRBV6-2 or TRBV6-3, the J gene TRBJ2-5; D is possibly TRBD2 (5 bases). The germline gives CDR1 MNHEY, CDR2 SVGEGT. V gave up 6 bases and J gave up 7 bases, with 12 bases separating them. CDR3 length: 12 amino acids. CDR3 protein: CASSWELRTQYF. As DNA, the CDR3 is TGTGCCAGCAGCTGGGAGCTGCGGACCCAGTACTTC.

This clone showed up just once. The V call is TRBV7-9, the J call TRBJ1-1; no clear D gene. Trimming took 5 bases from V and 0 from J, leaving 13 bases between them. Germline assignment: CDR1 SEHNR and CDR2 FQNEAQ (reference sequence). The CDR3 length is 15 residues. CDR3 sequence reads: CASSPNSGMNTEAFF. Written as DNA, the CDR3 is TGTGCCAGCAGCCCTAACTCGGGGATGAACACTGAAGCTTTCTTT.

CDR3 loop: CASSLGGFYGYTF. DNA of the CDR3: TGTGCCAGCAGCTTGGGAGGGTTCTATGGCTACACCTTC. V and J are TRBV5-5 and TRBJ1-2, with D hard to call. This CDR3 is built from 13 residues. Germline values: CDR1 SGHKS, CDR2 YYEKEE (reference sequence). With 0 bases removed from V and 4 bases from J, the gap between germline ends came to 7 bases.

This clone was counted between two and nine times. The chain couples TRBV11-2 to TRBJ2-7; tentative D call: TRBD1 (6 bases). This CDR3 is 14 amino acids long. V lost 5 bases to trimming and J lost 2 bases, with 13 bases between them. Germline V gives CDR1 SGHAT, CDR2 FQNNGV. CDR3 nucleotide sequence: TGTGCCAGCAGCCCCGGACAGACCCCCTACGAGCAGTACTTC. Protein sequence: CASSPGQTPYEQYF.